One T cell receptor beta chain is described in this entry. Its antigen is as yet unknown. Patients included in sequencing had previously demonstrated CD8+CD57+ cell expansion by flow cytometry. Germline loops: CDR1 WSHSY, CDR2 SAAADI. This CDR3 is built from 14 residues. V was pared by 6 bases and J by 3 bases, with 15 bases between. The data originate from a study of CD8+CD57+ T cells in acquired aplastic anemia. CDR3 and TCR beta VDJ profiling relied on a genomic DNA template. TCRdb used MiXCR to reprocess the reads, holding one entry per CDR3 protein. The top ten hold about 15% of the sample, which has approximately 57,000 distinct CDR3 sequences, approximately 50% seen once. General study points: Both patients and controls carried the same twenty-nine CD8+ CDR3 sequences.

The clonotype originates from a human donor with aplastic anemia. This rearrangement joins TRBV10-2 to TRBJ2-7; tentatively, D is TRBD2 (5 bases). The sequencing sample was made of sorted CD4+, CD8+, or CD8+CD57+ T cells (not recorded which) from PBMCs. CDR3 loop: CASSFAGVSYEQYF. The CDR3 DNA sequence: TGCGCCAGCAGCTTCGCCGGGGTAAGCTACGAGCAGTACTTC.